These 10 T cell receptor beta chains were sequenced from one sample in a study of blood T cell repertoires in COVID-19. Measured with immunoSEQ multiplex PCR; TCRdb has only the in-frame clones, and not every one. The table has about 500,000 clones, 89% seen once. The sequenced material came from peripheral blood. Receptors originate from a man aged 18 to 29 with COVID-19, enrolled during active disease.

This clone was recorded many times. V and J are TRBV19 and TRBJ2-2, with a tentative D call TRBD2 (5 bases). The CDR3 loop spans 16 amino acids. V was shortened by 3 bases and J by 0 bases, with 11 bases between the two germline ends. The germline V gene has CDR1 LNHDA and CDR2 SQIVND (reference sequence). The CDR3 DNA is TGTGCCAGTAGTATTGCGGGCGGAACGAACACCGGGGAGCTGTTTTTT. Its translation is CASSIAGGTNTGELFF.

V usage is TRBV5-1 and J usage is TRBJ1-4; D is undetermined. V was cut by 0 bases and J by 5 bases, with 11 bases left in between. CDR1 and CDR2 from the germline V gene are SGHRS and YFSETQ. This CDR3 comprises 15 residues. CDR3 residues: CASSLGQVPNEKLFF. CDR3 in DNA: TGCGCCAGCAGCTTGGGTCAGGTCCCCAATGAAAAACTGTTTTTT.

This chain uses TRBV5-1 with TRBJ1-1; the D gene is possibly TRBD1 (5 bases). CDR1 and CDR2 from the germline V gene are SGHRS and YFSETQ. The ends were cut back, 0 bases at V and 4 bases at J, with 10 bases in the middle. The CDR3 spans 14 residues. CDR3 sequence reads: CASSLVPGVTEAFF. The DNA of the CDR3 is TGCGCCAGCAGCTTGGTACCGGGGGTCACTGAAGCTTTCTTT. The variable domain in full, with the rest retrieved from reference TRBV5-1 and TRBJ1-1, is KAGVTQTPRYLIKTRGQQVTLSCSPISGHRSVSWYQQTPGQGLQFLFEYFSETQRNKGNFPGRFSGRQFSNSRSEMNVSTLELGDSALYLCASSLVPGVTEAFFGQGTRLTVV.

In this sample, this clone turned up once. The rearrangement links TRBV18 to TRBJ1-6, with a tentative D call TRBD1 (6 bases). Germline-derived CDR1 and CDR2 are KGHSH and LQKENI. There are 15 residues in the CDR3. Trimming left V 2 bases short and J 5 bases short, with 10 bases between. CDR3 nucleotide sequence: TGTGCCAGCTCACCAGGCAGGGGCGATAATTCACCCCTCCACTTT. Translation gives CASSPGRGDNSPLHF.

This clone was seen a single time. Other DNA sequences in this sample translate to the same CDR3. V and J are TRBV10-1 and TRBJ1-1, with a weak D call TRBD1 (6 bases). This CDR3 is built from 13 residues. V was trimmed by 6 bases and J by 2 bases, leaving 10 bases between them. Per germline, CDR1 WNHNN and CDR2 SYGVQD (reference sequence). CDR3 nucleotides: TGCGCCAGCAGGGGACACCTAAACACTGAAGCTTTCTTT. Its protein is CASRGHLNTEAFF.

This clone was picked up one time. CDR3 in amino acids: CASSQDDSASSPLHF. CDR3 DNA: TGTGCCAGCAGCCAGGATGACAGCGCATCTTCACCCCTCCACTTT. The rearrangement links TRBV7-8 to TRBJ1-6, with D tentatively TRBD1 (5 bases). Trimming shortened V by 5 bases and J by 9 bases, and 17 bases separated the two germline ends. The CDR3 is 15 amino acids. Germline CDR1 is SGHVS and CDR2 is FQNEAQ.

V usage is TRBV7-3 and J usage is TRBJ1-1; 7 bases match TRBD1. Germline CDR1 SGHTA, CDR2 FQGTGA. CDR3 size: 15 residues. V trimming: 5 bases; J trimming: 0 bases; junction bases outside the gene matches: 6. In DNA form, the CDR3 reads TGTGCCAGCAGCCTAGGGGGCTCGGTGAACACTGAAGCTTTCTTT. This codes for CASSLGGSVNTEAFF.

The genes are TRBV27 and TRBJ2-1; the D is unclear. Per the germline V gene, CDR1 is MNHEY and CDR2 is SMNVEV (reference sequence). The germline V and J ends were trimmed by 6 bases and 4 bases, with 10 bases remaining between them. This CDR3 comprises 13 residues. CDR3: CASRAPLYNEQFF. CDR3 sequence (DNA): TGTGCCAGCAGGGCCCCTCTTTACAATGAGCAGTTCTTC.

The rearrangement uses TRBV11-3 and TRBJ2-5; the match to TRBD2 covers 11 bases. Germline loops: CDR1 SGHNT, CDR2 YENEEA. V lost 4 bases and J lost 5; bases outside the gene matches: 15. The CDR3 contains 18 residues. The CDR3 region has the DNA TGTGCCAGCAGCTCAGTCCTTTTTAGCGGGGGGGCTGGTGAGACCCAGTACTTC. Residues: CASSSVLFSGGAGETQYF.

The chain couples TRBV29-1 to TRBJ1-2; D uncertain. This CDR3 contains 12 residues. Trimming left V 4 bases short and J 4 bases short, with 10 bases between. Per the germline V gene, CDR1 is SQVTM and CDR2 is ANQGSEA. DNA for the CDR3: TGCAGCGTTGTTTCCACAGTCTATGGCTACACCTTC. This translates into CSVVSTVYGYTF.